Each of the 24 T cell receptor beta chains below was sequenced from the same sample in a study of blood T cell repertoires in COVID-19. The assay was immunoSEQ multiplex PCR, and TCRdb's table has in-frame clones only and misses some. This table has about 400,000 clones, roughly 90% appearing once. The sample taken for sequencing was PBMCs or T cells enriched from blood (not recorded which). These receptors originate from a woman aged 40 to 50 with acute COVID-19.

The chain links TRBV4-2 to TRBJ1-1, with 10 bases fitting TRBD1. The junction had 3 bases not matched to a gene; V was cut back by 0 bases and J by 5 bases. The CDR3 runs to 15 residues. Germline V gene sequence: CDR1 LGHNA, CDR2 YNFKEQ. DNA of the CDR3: TGTGCCAGCAGCCAAGAGGGACAGGGGCGGACTGAAGCTTTCTTT. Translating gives CASSQEGQGRTEAFF.

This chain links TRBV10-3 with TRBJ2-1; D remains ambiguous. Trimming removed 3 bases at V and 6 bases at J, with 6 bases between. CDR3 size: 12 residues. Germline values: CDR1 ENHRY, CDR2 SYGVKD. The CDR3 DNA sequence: TGTGCCATCAGTGACAACAGCAATGAGCAGTTCTTC. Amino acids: CAISDNSNEQFF.

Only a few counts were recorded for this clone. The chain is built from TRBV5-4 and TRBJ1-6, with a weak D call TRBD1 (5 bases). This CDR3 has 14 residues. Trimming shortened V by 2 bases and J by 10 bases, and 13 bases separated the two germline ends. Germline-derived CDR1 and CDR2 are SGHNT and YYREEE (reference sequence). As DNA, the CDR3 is TGTGCCAGCAGCTTCGAACAGAGACAGTCACCCCTCCACTTT. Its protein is CASSFEQRQSPLHF.

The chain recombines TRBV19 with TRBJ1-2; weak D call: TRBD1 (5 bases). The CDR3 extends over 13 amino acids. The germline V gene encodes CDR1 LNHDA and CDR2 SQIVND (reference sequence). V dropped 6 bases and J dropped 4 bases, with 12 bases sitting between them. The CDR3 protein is CASSPRVLYGYTF. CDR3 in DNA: TGTGCCAGTAGCCCCAGGGTACTCTATGGCTACACCTTC.

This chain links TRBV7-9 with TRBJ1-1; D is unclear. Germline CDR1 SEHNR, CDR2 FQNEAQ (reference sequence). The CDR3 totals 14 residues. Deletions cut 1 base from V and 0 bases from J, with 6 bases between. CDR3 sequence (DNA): TGTGCCAGCAGCTTAGAACAGCTGAACACTGAAGCTTTCTTT. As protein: CASSLEQLNTEAFF.

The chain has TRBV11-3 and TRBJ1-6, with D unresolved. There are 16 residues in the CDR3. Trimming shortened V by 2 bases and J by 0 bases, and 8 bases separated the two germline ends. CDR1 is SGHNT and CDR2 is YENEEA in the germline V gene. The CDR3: CASSLKSPSYNSPLHF. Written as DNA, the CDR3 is TGTGCCAGCAGCTTAAAGAGTCCCTCCTATAATTCACCCCTCCACTTT.

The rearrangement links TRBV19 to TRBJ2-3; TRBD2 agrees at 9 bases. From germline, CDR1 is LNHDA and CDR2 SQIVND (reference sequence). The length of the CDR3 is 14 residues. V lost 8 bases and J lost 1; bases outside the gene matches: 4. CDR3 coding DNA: TGTGCCAGTTCTAGCGGGGCGGGCACAGATACGCAGTATTTT. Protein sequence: CASSSGAGTDTQYF.

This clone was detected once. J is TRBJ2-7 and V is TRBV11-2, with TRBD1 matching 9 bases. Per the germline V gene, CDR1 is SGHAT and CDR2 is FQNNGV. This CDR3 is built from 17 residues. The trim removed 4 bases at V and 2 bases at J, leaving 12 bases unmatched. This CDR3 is CASSSEHRDRDPYEQYF. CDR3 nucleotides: TGTGCCAGCAGCTCCGAACACCGGGACAGGGACCCCTACGAGCAGTACTTC.

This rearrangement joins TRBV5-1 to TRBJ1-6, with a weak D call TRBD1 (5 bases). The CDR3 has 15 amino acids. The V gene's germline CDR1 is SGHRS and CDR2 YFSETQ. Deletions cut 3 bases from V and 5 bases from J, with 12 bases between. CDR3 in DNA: TGCGCCAGCAGCTCCCTACAGGACAATAATTCACCCCTCCACTTT. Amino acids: CASSSLQDNNSPLHF.

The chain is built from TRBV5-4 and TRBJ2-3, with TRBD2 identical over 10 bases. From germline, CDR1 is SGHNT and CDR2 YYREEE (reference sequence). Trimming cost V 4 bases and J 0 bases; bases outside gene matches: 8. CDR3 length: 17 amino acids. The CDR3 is CASSAGLAGASTDTQYF. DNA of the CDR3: TGTGCCAGCAGCGCCGGCCTAGCGGGGGCGAGCACAGATACGCAGTATTTT.

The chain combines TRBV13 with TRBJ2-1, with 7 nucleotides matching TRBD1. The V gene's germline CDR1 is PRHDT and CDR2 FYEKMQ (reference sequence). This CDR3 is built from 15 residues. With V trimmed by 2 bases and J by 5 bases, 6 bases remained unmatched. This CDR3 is CASSLLGQLNNEQFF. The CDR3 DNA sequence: TGTGCCAGCAGCTTACTGGGACAGTTGAACAATGAGCAGTTCTTC.

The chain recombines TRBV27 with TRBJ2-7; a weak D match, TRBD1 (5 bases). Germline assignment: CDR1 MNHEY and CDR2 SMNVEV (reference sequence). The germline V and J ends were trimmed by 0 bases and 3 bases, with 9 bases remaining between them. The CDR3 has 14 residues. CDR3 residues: CASSLSRGYYEQYF. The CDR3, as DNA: TGTGCCAGCAGTTTATCAAGGGGTTACTACGAGCAGTACTTC.

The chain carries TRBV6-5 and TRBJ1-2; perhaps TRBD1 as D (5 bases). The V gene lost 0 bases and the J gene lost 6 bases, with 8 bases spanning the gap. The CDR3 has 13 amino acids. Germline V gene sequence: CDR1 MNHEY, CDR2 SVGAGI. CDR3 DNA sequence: TGTGCCAGCAGTTACTCAGGGGAGGATGGCTACACCTTC. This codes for CASSYSGEDGYTF.

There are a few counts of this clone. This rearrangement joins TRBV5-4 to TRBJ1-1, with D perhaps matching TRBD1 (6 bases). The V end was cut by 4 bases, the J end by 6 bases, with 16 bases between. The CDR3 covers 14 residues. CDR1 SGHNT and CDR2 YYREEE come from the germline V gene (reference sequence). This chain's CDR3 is CASSPGQHYAEAFF. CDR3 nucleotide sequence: TGTGCCAGCAGCCCCGGACAGCATTACGCTGAAGCTTTCTTT.

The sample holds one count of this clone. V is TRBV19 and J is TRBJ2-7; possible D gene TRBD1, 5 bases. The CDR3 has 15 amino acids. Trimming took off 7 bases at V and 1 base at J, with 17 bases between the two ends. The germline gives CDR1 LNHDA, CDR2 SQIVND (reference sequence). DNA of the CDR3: TGTGCCAGTAACCCCCCCCGGACACCGTCCTACGAGCAGTACTTC. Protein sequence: CASNPPRTPSYEQYF.

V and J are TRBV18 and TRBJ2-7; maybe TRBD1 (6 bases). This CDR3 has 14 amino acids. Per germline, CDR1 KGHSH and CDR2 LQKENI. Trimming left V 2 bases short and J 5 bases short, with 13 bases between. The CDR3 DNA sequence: TGTGCCAGCTCACCAGTGGGGGCTAGGGACGAGCAGTACTTC. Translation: CASSPVGARDEQYF.

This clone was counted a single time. The DNA of the CDR3 is TGCAGCGTTGAAACAGGGTCCCACCAGATTTATGGCTACACCTTC. Its protein is CSVETGSHQIYGYTF. The chain is built from TRBV29-1 and TRBJ1-2, with D possibly TRBD1 on 6 matching bases. The length of the CDR3 is 15 residues. Trimming cost V 2 bases and J 5 bases, with 18 bases left between them. The germline CDR1 and CDR2 sequences are SQVTM and ANQGSEA.

The CDR3 DNA reads TGTGCCAGCGCTTGGACAGGGGGGGTTGGAGAGACCCAGTACTTC. Amino acids: CASAWTGGVGETQYF. The chain employs TRBV2 and TRBJ2-5; 10 positions agree with TRBD1. The CDR3 consists of 15 residues. The J segment lost 4 bases and the V segment lost 8 bases, leaving 10 bases of the junction unmatched. Germline V gene sequence: CDR1 SNHLY, CDR2 FYNNEI.

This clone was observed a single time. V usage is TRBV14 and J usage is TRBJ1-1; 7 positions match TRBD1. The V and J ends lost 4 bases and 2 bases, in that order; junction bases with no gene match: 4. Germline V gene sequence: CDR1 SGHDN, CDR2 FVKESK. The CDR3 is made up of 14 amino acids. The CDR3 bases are TGTGCCAGCAGCCTGGGACAGCTTAACACTGAAGCTTTCTTT. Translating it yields CASSLGQLNTEAFF.

CDR3 amino acids: CASSLAFSTGQGKWDYGYTF. The CDR3 DNA reads as TGCGCCAGCAGCTTGGCATTTTCGACGGGACAGGGGAAATGGGACTATGGCTACACCTTC. V usage is TRBV5-1 and J usage is TRBJ1-2; the match to TRBD1 covers 10 bases. The CDR3 sequence is 20 residues long. Germline CDR1 is SGHRS and CDR2 is YFSETQ. The J segment lost 3 bases and the V segment lost 0 bases, leaving 17 bases of the junction unmatched.

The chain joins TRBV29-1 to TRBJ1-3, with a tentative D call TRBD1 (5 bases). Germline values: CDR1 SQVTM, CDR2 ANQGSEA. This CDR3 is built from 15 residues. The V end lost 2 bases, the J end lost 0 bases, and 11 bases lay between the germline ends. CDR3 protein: CSVEYDSPSGNTIYF. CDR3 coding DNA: TGCAGCGTTGAATATGACAGCCCCTCTGGAAACACCATATATTTT.

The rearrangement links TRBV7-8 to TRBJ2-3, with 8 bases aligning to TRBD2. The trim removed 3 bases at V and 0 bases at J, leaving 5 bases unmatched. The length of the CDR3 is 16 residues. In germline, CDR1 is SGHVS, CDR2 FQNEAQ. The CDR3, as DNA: TGTGCCAGCAGCTTTCGGGGGGGGCCTAGCACAGATACGCAGTATTTT. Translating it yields CASSFRGGPSTDTQYF.

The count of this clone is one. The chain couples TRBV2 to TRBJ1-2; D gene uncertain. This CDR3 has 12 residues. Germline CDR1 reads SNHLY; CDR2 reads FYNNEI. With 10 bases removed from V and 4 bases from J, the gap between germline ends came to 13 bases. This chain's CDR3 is CATRHILYGYTF. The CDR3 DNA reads TGTGCCACCCGACACATCCTCTATGGCTACACCTTC.

Written as DNA, the CDR3 is TGCGCCAGCAGCCAAGATCGCTTTCCCCTCGGGGCCTACGAGCAGTACTTC. This encodes CASSQDRFPLGAYEQYF. The chain employs TRBV4-1 and TRBJ2-7, with D tentatively TRBD2 (5 bases). The V gene's germline CDR1 is MGHRA and CDR2 YSYEKL. V gave up 0 bases and J gave up 2 bases, with 17 bases separating them. This CDR3 has 17 residues.